The rows below give T cell receptor beta chains drawn from one sample of a study of T cells after yellow fever vaccination. One entry per CDR3 protein, called by TCRdb with MiXCR from the 5' RACE reads. The sample consists of nearly 300,000 distinct CDR3 sequences, approximately 10% of them appearing once. The sequences come from CD4+ T cells sorted from PBMCs, collected 5 days after the yellow fever booster vaccination. These receptors were obtained from a man between 18 and 29 years old who received the YFV17D yellow fever vaccine. Each CDR3 is given without its conserved first and last residue. D genes are given only for firm matches.

v_call: TRBV6-6
d_call: -
cdr3_aa: ASSYETGRSEAF

v_call: TRBV7-8
d_call: -
cdr3_aa: ASSFRDITCEQY

v_call: TRBV7-2
d_call: TRBD1
cdr3_aa: ASSQGDRRYEKLF

v_call: TRBV20-1
d_call: -
cdr3_aa: SASPGTTNEKLF

v_call: TRBV21-1
d_call: -
cdr3_aa: ASRLVPNRGGGATDTQY

v_call: TRBV4-1
d_call: -
cdr3_aa: ASSLAGHFSNQPQH

v_call: TRBV7-6
d_call: -
cdr3_aa: ASSLQLAQFPNTQY

v_call: TRBV4-2
d_call: -
cdr3_aa: ASSQDRPGQETQY

v_call: TRBV18
d_call: -
cdr3_aa: ASSPIKHPGQPQH

v_call: TRBV4-1
d_call: TRBD2
cdr3_aa: ASSPPRLAGGKETQY

v_call: TRBV20-1
d_call: TRBD2
cdr3_aa: SVRRGGAGEQY

v_call: TRBV7-2
d_call: TRBD1
cdr3_aa: ASSLVSYRTGGHNEQF